This T cell receptor (beta chain) was sequenced for a study of blood T cell repertoires in COVID-19. Background on the study: Italy, Spain and the United States were the sources of the convalescent and acute COVID-19 samples. Sources were T cells, B-cell-depleted T cells, or PBMCs; the material itself was cDNA or gDNA.

The germline gives CDR1 LNHDA, CDR2 SQIVND (reference sequence). V was clipped by 3 bases and J by 1 base, with 9 bases between them. The CDR3 has 15 residues. How the authors handled the data: Reference gene primer amplification gave estimated nucleated cell counts. The method was immunoSEQ multiplex PCR; TCRdb's version includes in-frame clones alone and lacks a portion of them. For V, J and clone size, that table is used; D and trimming come from the DNA. The sample records around 190,000 clones, approximately 80% being singletons. This TCR was sampled from a human donor in a cohort sampled during active COVID-19. Sequencing used peripheral blood. V usage is TRBV19 and J usage is TRBJ1-4; D gene unclear. The CDR3 DNA is TGTGCCAGTAGTATTTATCAGGAAACTAATGAAAAACTGTTTTTT. It codes for CASSIYQETNEKLFF. The variable domain in full, completed from reference TRBV19 and TRBJ1-4, reads DGGITQSPKYLFRKEGQNVTLSCEQNLNHDAMYWYRQDPGQGLRLIYYSQIVNDFQKGDIAEGYSVSREKKESFPLTVTSAQKNPTAFYLCASSIYQETNEKLFFGSGTQLSVL.